Given below is one TCR beta chain in context. The antigen is not known. This sample was included in a study of PD-L1 blockade in urothelial cancer. Looking at the study overall: Prior exposure to chemotherapy in patients amounted to 0 to 3 regimens received. Blood yielded a median of approximately 130,000 T cells per sample. It was at 3 weeks (second dose) and 6 weeks after treatment start that blood was analyzed.

Overall study results and limits: In blood at 3 weeks, tumor-associated clones expanded more among patients with durable benefit.

The assay was immunoSEQ multiplex PCR, and TCRdb's table has in-frame clones only and misses some. The sample includes about 21,000 clones, roughly 90% of them seen just once. V lost 0 bases and J lost 5, with 16 bases in between. Germline lookup yields CDR1 WNHNN and CDR2 SYGVQD (reference sequence). The CDR3 has 16 amino acids. Specimen: PBMCs, collected around atezolizumab (anti-PD-L1) treatment. This receptor was obtained from a woman in her sixties or seventies with urothelial cancer. This chain uses TRBV10-1 with TRBJ1-1; weak D call: TRBD1 (5 bases). CDR3 loop: CASSESTHTRGTEAFF. Here the CDR3 DNA reads TGCGCCAGCAGTGAGTCGACTCACACCCGGGGGACTGAAGCTTTCTTT.